Listed below are T cell receptor beta chains from one sample, sequenced in a study of cytomegalovirus exposure and HLA in healthy donors. Data came from immunoSEQ multiplex PCR; TCRdb stores just in-frame clones and leaves some out. The table has about 150,000 clones, 80% seen once; the top ten hold more than 4.5%. Sequenced: PBMCs. Every receptor here comes from a man aged 25 to 40 in good health. CDR3s leave out the opening cysteine and the closing phenylalanine or tryptophan. Each record gives: V gene, J gene, clone size, D gene, CDR3 protein. A D gene is named only where the DNA matches it firmly. Clone size is shown for a subset of rows, as once, few, many or a class of expanded clone.

v_gene: TRBV4-3; j_gene: TRBJ2-1; abundance: -; d_gene: TRBD2; CDR3aa: ASSQGLAGDYNEQF
v_gene: TRBV11-3; j_gene: TRBJ1-3; abundance: -; d_gene: -; CDR3aa: ASSLSGTTGNTIY
v_gene: TRBV2; j_gene: TRBJ1-1; abundance: -; d_gene: TRBD1; CDR3aa: ASSRDRVVGNTEAF
v_gene: TRBV19; j_gene: TRBJ2-3; abundance: -; d_gene: TRBD2; CDR3aa: ASSIVIPSGITDTQY
v_gene: TRBV21-1; j_gene: TRBJ1-2; abundance: -; d_gene: -; CDR3aa: ASSKVEAASGGYT
v_gene: TRBV13; j_gene: TRBJ2-1; abundance: -; d_gene: -; CDR3aa: ASSLTGVSYNEQF
v_gene: TRBV2; j_gene: TRBJ1-3; abundance: -; d_gene: -; CDR3aa: ASREQFASGNTIY
v_gene: TRBV11-3; j_gene: TRBJ1-1; abundance: -; d_gene: -; CDR3aa: ASSLDGHYTEAF
v_gene: TRBV7-9; j_gene: TRBJ1-5; abundance: -; d_gene: -; CDR3aa: ASSGSFGGSWQPQH
v_gene: TRBV9; j_gene: TRBJ2-2; abundance: -; d_gene: -; CDR3aa: ASSPQRGGTGELF
v_gene: TRBV6-5; j_gene: TRBJ1-3; abundance: -; d_gene: -; CDR3aa: ASSYWEQGSGNTIY
v_gene: TRBV29-1; j_gene: TRBJ1-1; abundance: -; d_gene: -; CDR3aa: SVEILGARAF
v_gene: TRBV7-8; j_gene: TRBJ1-4; abundance: -; d_gene: TRBD1; CDR3aa: ASSSTGVGEKLF
v_gene: TRBV28; j_gene: TRBJ2-2; abundance: -; d_gene: -; CDR3aa: AHRRPNTGELF
v_gene: TRBV10-3; j_gene: TRBJ1-5; abundance: few; d_gene: TRBD1; CDR3aa: AISGPPTGGNDQPQH
v_gene: TRBV5-1; j_gene: TRBJ2-7; abundance: -; d_gene: TRBD1; CDR3aa: ASRRPGGYEQY
v_gene: TRBV11-2; j_gene: TRBJ2-7; abundance: -; d_gene: -; CDR3aa: ASSLPPGYEQY
v_gene: TRBV5-1; j_gene: TRBJ2-7; abundance: few; d_gene: -; CDR3aa: ASSLVVSPYEQY
v_gene: TRBV6-5; j_gene: TRBJ2-5; abundance: -; d_gene: TRBD2; CDR3aa: ASSYGTSGRETQY